The 24 T cell receptor beta chains below all came from one sample that was sequenced in a study of blood T cell repertoires in COVID-19. The data were produced by immunoSEQ multiplex PCR, yet TCRdb's version contains in-frame clones alone and is incomplete. The sample consists of over 140,000 clones, roughly 85% of them appearing once. The sequencing sample was made of PBMCs or T cells enriched from blood (not recorded which). These receptors originate from a woman aged 50 to 60 who had recovered from COVID-19.

This clone was recorded a few times. The CDR3 nucleotides are TGTGCCAGCAGTTTGCAGGCAGGGGAAAAACTGTTTTTT. Its translation: CASSLQAGEKLFF. The J gene is TRBJ1-4, the V gene TRBV12-3 or TRBV12-4; D perhaps matches TRBD1 (5 bases). This CDR3 spans 13 amino acids. V was shortened by 3 bases and J by 8 bases, with 10 bases between the two germline ends.

CDR3 amino acids: CASSAGIQGINEKLFF. CDR3 in DNA: TGTGCCAGCAGCGCCGGCATACAGGGCATTAATGAAAAACTGTTTTTT. V gene TRBV9 combines with J gene TRBJ1-4, with D maybe TRBD1 (6 bases). V dropped 3 bases and J dropped 4 bases, with 16 bases sitting between them. CDR1 is SGDLS and CDR2 is YYNGEE in the germline V gene. The CDR3 has 16 residues. The complete variable domain, with remaining parts taken from reference TRBV9 and TRBJ1-4, reads DSGVTQTPKHLITATGQRVTLRCSPRSGDLSVYWYQQSLDQGLQFLIQYYNGEERAKGNILERFSAQQFPDLHSELNLSSLELGDSALYFCASSAGIQGINEKLFFGSGTQLSVL.

The rearrangement uses TRBV5-1 and TRBJ2-7; TRBD2 is a possible D gene (6 bases). CDR1 is SGHRS and CDR2 is YFSETQ in the germline V gene. V lost 4 bases to trimming and J lost 0 bases, with 17 bases between them. This CDR3 is built from 16 residues. The CDR3 DNA is TGCGCCAGCAGCCCGGGAGCCAGGGCCACCTCCTACGAGCAGTACTTC. Translation: CASSPGARATSYEQYF.

V and J are TRBV6-4 and TRBJ2-1; D gene unclear. This CDR3 is 14 amino acids long. The ends were cut back, 0 bases at V and 7 bases at J, with 10 bases in the middle. Germline V gene data show CDR1 as MRHNA and CDR2 as SNTAGT. The CDR3, as DNA: TGTGCCAGCAGTGACTCCCTAGACCAAAATGAGCAGTTCTTC. Translation: CASSDSLDQNEQFF.

The chain links TRBV11-2 to TRBJ1-6; D gene uncertain. V was shortened by 0 bases and J by 11 bases, with 11 bases between the two germline ends. Germline CDR1 reads SGHAT; CDR2 reads FQNNGV. CDR3 length: 14 amino acids. CDR3 DNA: TGTGCCAGCAGCTTAGAGTCAGGTCTTACACCCCTCCACTTT. The encoded protein is CASSLESGLTPLHF. Full variable domain (rest looked up from reference TRBV11-2 and TRBJ1-6): EAGVAQSPRYKIIEKRQSVAFWCNPISGHATLYWYQQILGQGPKLLIQFQNNGVVDDSQLPKDRFSAERLKGVDSTLKIQPAKLEDSAVYLCASSLESGLTPLHFGNGTRLTVT.

This clone was observed once. The chain has TRBV6-5 and TRBJ2-5, with 9 nucleotides matching TRBD2. V shed 4 bases and J 4 bases; nucleotides not matched to a gene: 7. The CDR3 covers 15 residues. Looked up from germline, CDR1 is MNHEY and CDR2 is SVGAGI. CDR3 sequence: CASSWTSAGGETQYF. The CDR3 nucleotides read TGTGCCAGCAGTTGGACTAGCGCTGGGGGAGAGACCCAGTACTTC.

This chain uses TRBV11-3 with TRBJ1-2; possible D gene TRBD1, 5 bases. Germline lookup yields CDR1 SGHNT and CDR2 YENEEA. This CDR3 spans 15 amino acids. Trimming took off 0 bases at V and 8 bases at J, with 16 bases between the two ends. The CDR3 reads CASSLDTVTQGGYTF. Written as DNA, the CDR3 is TGTGCCAGCAGCTTAGATACAGTCACCCAGGGAGGCTACACCTTC.

The CDR3: CAWRDRGVGELFF. The CDR3, as DNA: TGTGCCTGGCGGGACAGGGGAGTCGGGGAGCTGTTTTTT. The chain links TRBV30 to TRBJ2-2, with TRBD1 matching over 10 bases. The germline CDR1 and CDR2 sequences are GTSNPN and SVGIG (reference sequence). V dropped 5 bases and J dropped 7; count of bases not matched to a gene: 4. The CDR3 extends over 13 amino acids.

The chain employs TRBV2 and TRBJ2-3, with D unresolved. CDR3 size: 11 residues. V was cut by 6 bases and J by 2 bases, with 3 bases left in between. CDR1 is SNHLY, CDR2 FYNNEI, per germline. The CDR3 region has the DNA TGTGCCAGCAGCTTCACAGATACGCAGTATTTT. Protein: CASSFTDTQYF. Supplemented by reference TRBV2 and TRBJ2-3, the full variable domain reads EPEVTQTPSHQVTQMGQEVILRCVPISNHLYFYWYRQILGQKVEFLVSFYNNEISEKSEIFDDQFSVERPDGSNFTLKIRSTKLEDSAMYFCASSFTDTQYFGPGTRLTVL.

The J gene is TRBJ1-4, the V gene TRBV25-1; a possible D gene is TRBD1 (5 bases). The CDR3 runs to 14 residues. V was clipped by 5 bases and J by 7 bases, with 14 bases between them. The germline V gene has CDR1 MGHDK and CDR2 SYGVNS. DNA of the CDR3: TGTGCCAGCAGTAGAGGGGTCGGGGGTGAAAAACTGTTTTTT. Amino acid sequence: CASSRGVGGEKLFF.

The chain combines TRBV9 with TRBJ1-4, with TRBD1 matching 9 bases. The CDR3 contains 14 residues. The J segment lost 4 bases and the V segment lost 2 bases, leaving 0 bases of the junction unmatched. Per the germline V gene, CDR1 is SGDLS and CDR2 is YYNGEE. CDR3 bases: TGTGCCAGCAGCGTGGGACAGGGTAATGAAAAACTGTTTTTT. Protein sequence: CASSVGQGNEKLFF.

The V gene is TRBV7-9, the J gene TRBJ2-2; 8 bases are shared with TRBD1. Losses at the gene ends were 4 bases for V and 7 bases for J; bases not matched to a gene: 2. CDR3 length: 13 amino acids. CDR1 SEHNR and CDR2 FQNEAQ come from the germline V gene (reference sequence). For the CDR3, the DNA is TGTGCCAGCAGCTCAGGGGGCGGCGGGGAGCTGTTTTTT. This gives the protein CASSSGGGGELFF.

The chain uses TRBV6-5 and TRBJ2-5; 7 bases line up with TRBD1. V lost 0 bases, J lost 1 base, and 2 bases stayed unmatched. The CDR3 is 15 residues long. The germline gives CDR1 MNHEY, CDR2 SVGAGI. Here the CDR3 DNA reads TGTGCCAGCAGTTACTCGCAGGGGGTCCAAGAGACCCAGTACTTC. Translating it yields CASSYSQGVQETQYF.

The V call is TRBV10-1, the J call TRBJ2-1; D perhaps matches TRBD2 (6 bases). CDR1 is WNHNN, CDR2 SYGVQD, per germline (reference sequence). There are 14 residues in the CDR3. Trimming pared 3 bases from V and 6 bases from J, leaving 12 bases between. The CDR3 loop reads CASSESAGLNEQFF. The DNA for the CDR3 is TGCGCCAGCAGTGAATCGGCGGGACTCAATGAGCAGTTCTTC.

About this clone itself: This CDR3 is also generated by other DNA sequences in the sample. This sequence joins TRBV25-1 and TRBJ1-2; 8 nucleotides agree with TRBD1. The germline gives CDR1 MGHDK, CDR2 SYGVNS. V gave up 7 bases and J gave up 11 bases; unmatched junction bases: 9. The length of the CDR3 is 12 residues. CDR3 region: CASTSDRVGYTF. DNA of the CDR3: TGTGCCAGCACCTCGGACAGGGTTGGATACACCTTC.

This sequence joins TRBV4-2 and TRBJ2-3, with D tentatively TRBD2 (5 bases). Trimming removed 3 bases from V and 5 bases from J, with 9 bases in between. The CDR3 covers 13 residues. Per the germline V gene, CDR1 is LGHNA and CDR2 is YNFKEQ. The CDR3 bases are TGTGCCAGCAGCCAGGGCCGGGGAGATACGCAGTATTTT. This sequence encodes CASSQGRGDTQYF.

V and J are TRBV2 and TRBJ2-7; D possibly corresponds to TRBD1 (6 bases). The germline V gene encodes CDR1 SNHLY and CDR2 FYNNEI. The V gene lost 3 bases and the J gene lost 2 bases, with 17 bases spanning the gap. This CDR3 has 16 amino acids. For the CDR3, the DNA is TGTGCCAGCAGTGACAGGGACATTTCCTTTACCTACGAGCAGTACTTC. It yields the protein CASSDRDISFTYEQYF. Full variable domain (outside the CDR3, taken from reference TRBV2 and TRBJ2-7): EPEVTQTPSHQVTQMGQEVILRCVPISNHLYFYWYRQILGQKVEFLVSFYNNEISEKSEIFDDQFSVERPDGSNFTLKIRSTKLEDSAMYFCASSDRDISFTYEQYFGPGTRLTVT.

The chain recombines TRBV2 with TRBJ1-2, with 10 bases that match TRBD1. The CDR3 contains 14 residues. V was clipped by 8 bases and J by 1 base; unmatched bases: 4. Germline CDR1 SNHLY, CDR2 FYNNEI. The CDR3 reads CASPRDRGNYGYTF. The CDR3 DNA follows: TGTGCCAGCCCCCGGGACAGGGGTAACTATGGCTACACCTTC.

This sequence joins TRBV5-1 and TRBJ1-2; TRBD1 is a possible D gene (5 bases). Germline V lookup: CDR1 SGHRS, CDR2 YFSETQ. The CDR3 runs to 16 residues. Between the trimmed V and J ends, which lost 1 base and 5 bases, there was a span of 18 bases. In DNA form, the CDR3 reads TGCGCCAGCAGCTTGTCGCCAGGGCCGAAGGAGTATGGCTACACCTTC. Its protein product is CASSLSPGPKEYGYTF.

CDR3 amino acids: CASSPTQGGFNEQYF. Here the CDR3 DNA reads TGTGCCAGCTCACCAACCCAGGGGGGCTTCAACGAGCAGTACTTC. The chain uses TRBV18 and TRBJ2-7, with D tentatively TRBD1 (7 bases). This CDR3 is built from 15 residues. V lost 2 bases to trimming and J lost 5 bases, with 16 bases between them. Germline V lookup: CDR1 KGHSH, CDR2 LQKENI.

V gene TRBV29-1 combines with J gene TRBJ2-1; 7 nucleotides line up with TRBD2. The CDR3 covers 12 residues. V gave up 3 bases and J gave up 9 bases; unmatched junction bases: 5. From germline, CDR1 is SQVTM and CDR2 ANQGSEA. CDR3 DNA sequence: TGCAGCGTTGACCAAGGGAGGGCTGAGCAGTTCTTC. This sequence encodes CSVDQGRAEQFF.

The chain joins TRBV11-1 to TRBJ2-2; D is ambiguous. Looked up from germline, CDR1 is SGHAT and CDR2 is FQDESV (reference sequence). Trimming pared 4 bases from V and 4 bases from J, leaving 10 bases between. The CDR3 runs to 14 residues. The CDR3 spells CASSSGLGTGELFF. The DNA of the CDR3 is TGTGCCAGCAGCTCAGGCTTAGGCACCGGGGAGCTGTTTTTT.

This clone showed up just a few times. The chain joins TRBV6-2 or TRBV6-3 to TRBJ2-1; 11 bases are a match to TRBD2. CDR3 length: 14 amino acids. V trimming: 6 bases; J trimming: 9 bases; junction bases outside the gene matches: 7. CDR1 is MNHEY, CDR2 SVGEGT, per germline. This CDR3 is CASSLTSGNGEQFF. The CDR3 nucleotides are TGTGCCAGCAGCCTGACTAGCGGGAACGGTGAGCAGTTCTTC.

The chain is built from TRBV11-3 and TRBJ1-1; possible D gene TRBD1, 5 bases. Trimming removed 5 bases at V and 1 base at J, with 17 bases between. Germline values: CDR1 SGHNT, CDR2 YENEEA. The CDR3 has 16 residues. The CDR3 DNA reads as TGTGCCAGCAGCCAAATCTCAGGCAGGGCGAACACTGAAGCTTTCTTT. Translation gives CASSQISGRANTEAFF.